The source of this T cell receptor (beta chain) is a study of blood T cells in healthy people across ages (dated by TCRdb to between 2014 and 2017). General notes on the study: In model experiments, template switching captured roughly one uniquely barcoded TCR beta cDNA molecule for every two T cells. Using deep sequencing normalized with unique cDNA molecular identifiers, the study measured how TCR beta repertoire diversity changes with age. Donors were grouped into four age groups: young (average roughly 15 years), middle-aged (39), aged (roughly 62) and long-lived (around 82). To avoid experimental bias, donors of different ages were distributed randomly across sequencing lanes. Two additional independent replicas of 1 million unique cDNA reads from the same blood draw were analyzed for two donors (one aged 18 to 30 and one aged 80 or older).

The roughly 39 donors, aged about 6 to 95 years, were systemically healthy Caucasian individuals from Russia. About 9.8 milliliters of peripheral blood were drawn from each donor into EDTA-treated Vacutainer tubes. PBMCs were isolated by Ficoll-Paque density-gradient centrifugation, with at least 6 million obtained per sample. Total RNA, at least 5.5 micrograms per sample, was extracted from PBMCs with Trizol reagent. Naive CD45RAhigh/CD27high T cell percentages were measured by flow cytometry on a PBMC aliquot from every donor. The paper's findings and limits, for the study overall: As age increased, observed TCR beta diversity per million T cells dropped in a roughly linear way, and a significant reduction was already evident by age 40. Compared with the aged group, the long-lived group had more naive CD4+ T cells, fewer expanded clones and increased TCR diversity, suggesting age selection. Because the CMV infection status of the donors was unknown, age-related changes in expanded clonotypes may potentially have been confounded. Since profiling was done on bulk unsorted PBMCs, naive and antigen-experienced compartments could not be conclusively compared. Observed TCR beta diversity correlated strongly with the percentage of naive T cells measured by flow cytometry. Total diversity estimates from one million sequenced T cells were considered lower bounds and underestimates.

V loses 3 bases, J loses 6 bases, and the germline ends lie 12 bases apart. The germline V gene provides CDR1 SGDLS and CDR2 YYNGEE. From its cysteine to its phenylalanine, the CDR3 spans 14 amino acids. Solely the CDR3 DNA is kept, with 42 bases framed from the first base. To note about this clonotype: Its specific antigen is unknown. No much larger clone is present one base from it, and per-base qualities are unavailable.

The protocol used for the library was 5' RACE. Sequencing took place on an Illumina HiSeq 2500. A second about 7 to 11 cycle PCR used a sample-barcoded 5' primer and a J-beta primer mix. Each TCR beta cDNA molecule received a unique molecular identifier from a template-switch 5' adaptor carrying 12 random nucleotides. At least 2.5 million CDR3-containing paired-end reads were obtained from each sample. First-strand cDNA was synthesized from all RNA with the Mint cDNA synthesis kit, primed by a TRBC-specific oligonucleotide. All cDNA was treated with uracil-DNA glycosylase and then went through a first 18-cycle PCR with the universal primers M1SS and BC2_uni_R. The authors' pipeline ran thus. Normalization of each sample was performed by random selection of 1 million high-quality reads, each carrying a distinct molecular identifier. Reads sharing molecular identifiers were discarded rather than binned into consensus sequences. CDR3 identification, clonotype clustering and error correction used MiTCR with a Q25 quality threshold and the strictest error-elimination algorithm. A nonparametric unseen species model with Euler transformation was used to estimate lower-bound total TCR beta diversity. TCRdb reprocessing: public reads trimmed at Q25 with fastp, clones called with MiXCR, in-frame beta chains kept. A single entry per CDR3 protein holds the most common genes and DNA from its merged rows. The V and J calls, along with clone size, are taken from TCRdb and not from the paper's own processing. The sample table lists about 1.5 million distinct CDR3 sequences, approximately 42% of them with a count of one. Just over 4% of the sample is held by the ten biggest clonotypes.

Material for sequencing was blood. The TCR sequence derives from a woman younger than 30 in good health. The chain couples TRBV9 to TRBJ1-4; TRBD1 could be the D gene, as 6 bases match. The CDR3 protein sequence reads: CASSGRQADEKLFF. The DNA sequence is given as TGTGCCAGCAGCGGTCGACAGGCGGATGAAAAACTGTTTTTT. The CDR3 plus the reference TRBV9 and TRBJ1-4 genes for the other parts give the full variable domain: DSGVTQTPKHLITATGQRVTLRCSPRSGDLSVYWYQQSLDQGLQFLIQYYNGEERAKGNILERFSAQQFPDLHSELNLSSLELGDSALYFCASSGRQADEKLFFGSGTQLSVL.